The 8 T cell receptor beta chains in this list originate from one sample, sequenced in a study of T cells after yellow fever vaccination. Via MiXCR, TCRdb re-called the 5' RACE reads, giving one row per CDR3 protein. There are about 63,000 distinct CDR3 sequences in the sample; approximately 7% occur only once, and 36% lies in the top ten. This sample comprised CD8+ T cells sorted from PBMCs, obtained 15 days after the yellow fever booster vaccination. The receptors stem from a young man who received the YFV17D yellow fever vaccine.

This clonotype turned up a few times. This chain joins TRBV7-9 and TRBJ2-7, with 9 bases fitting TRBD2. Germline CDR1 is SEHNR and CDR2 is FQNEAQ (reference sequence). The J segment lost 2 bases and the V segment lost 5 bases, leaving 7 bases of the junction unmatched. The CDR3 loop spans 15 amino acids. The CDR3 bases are TGTGCCAGCAGCCCGAGACTAGCGGCAGCCTACGAGCAGTACTTC. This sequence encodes CASSPRLAAAYEQYF.

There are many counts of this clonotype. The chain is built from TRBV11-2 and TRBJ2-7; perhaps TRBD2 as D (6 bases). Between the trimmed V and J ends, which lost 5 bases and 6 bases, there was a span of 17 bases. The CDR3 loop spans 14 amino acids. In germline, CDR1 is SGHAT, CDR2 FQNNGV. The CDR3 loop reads CASSPGTGDTEQYF. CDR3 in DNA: TGTGCCAGCAGCCCTGGGACGGGGGATACCGAGCAGTACTTC.

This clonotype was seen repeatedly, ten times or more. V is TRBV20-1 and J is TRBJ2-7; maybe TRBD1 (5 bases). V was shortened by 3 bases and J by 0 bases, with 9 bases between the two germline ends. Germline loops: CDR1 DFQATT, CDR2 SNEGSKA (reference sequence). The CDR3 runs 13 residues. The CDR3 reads CSARQGISYEQYF. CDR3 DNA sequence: TGCAGTGCTAGGCAGGGCATCTCCTACGAGCAGTACTTC.

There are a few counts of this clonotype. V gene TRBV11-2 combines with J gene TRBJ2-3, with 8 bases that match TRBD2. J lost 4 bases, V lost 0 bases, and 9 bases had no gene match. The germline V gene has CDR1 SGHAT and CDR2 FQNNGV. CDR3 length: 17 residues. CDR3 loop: CASSLEVGRGRADTQYF. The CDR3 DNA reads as TGTGCCAGCAGCTTAGAGGTCGGGAGGGGCAGAGCAGATACGCAGTATTTT. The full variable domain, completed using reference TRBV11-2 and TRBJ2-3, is EAGVAQSPRYKIIEKRQSVAFWCNPISGHATLYWYQQILGQGPKLLIQFQNNGVVDDSQLPKDRFSAERLKGVDSTLKIQPAKLEDSAVYLCASSLEVGRGRADTQYFGPGTRLTVL.

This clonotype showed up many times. CDR3 DNA sequence: TGTGCCAGCAGCGCGGCCAATGAGCAGTTCTTC. This gives the protein CASSAANEQFF. The chain links TRBV9 to TRBJ2-1; D is ambiguous. CDR3 length equals 11 residues. Germline values: CDR1 SGDLS, CDR2 YYNGEE. Trimming removed 3 bases at V and 6 bases at J, with 4 bases between.

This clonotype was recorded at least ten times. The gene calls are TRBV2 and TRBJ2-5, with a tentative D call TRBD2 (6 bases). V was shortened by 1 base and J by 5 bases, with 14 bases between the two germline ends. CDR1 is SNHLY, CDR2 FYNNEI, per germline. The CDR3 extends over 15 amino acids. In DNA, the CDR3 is TGTGCCAGCAGTGAAGGACTCCGGAGGGCCGAGACCCAGTACTTC. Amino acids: CASSEGLRRAETQYF.

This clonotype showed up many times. In DNA form, the CDR3 reads TGTGCCAGCAGCTCATACCCCAAGGTAGGGCAGAGCTCCTACAATGAGCAGTTCTTC. It encodes CASSSYPKVGQSSYNEQFF. The chain carries TRBV11-2 and TRBJ2-1; D not resolved. CDR1 is SGHAT and CDR2 is FQNNGV in the germline V gene. CDR3 length: 19 residues. Trimming removed 4 bases from V and 0 bases from J, with 22 bases in between.

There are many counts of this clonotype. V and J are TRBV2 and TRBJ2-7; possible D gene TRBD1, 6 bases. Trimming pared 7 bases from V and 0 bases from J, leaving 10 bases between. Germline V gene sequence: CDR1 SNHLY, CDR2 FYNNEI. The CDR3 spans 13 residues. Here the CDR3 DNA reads TGTGCCAGCATTGGACAGAGCTCCTACGAGCAGTACTTC. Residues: CASIGQSSYEQYF. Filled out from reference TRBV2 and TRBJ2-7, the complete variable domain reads EPEVTQTPSHQVTQMGQEVILRCVPISNHLYFYWYRQILGQKVEFLVSFYNNEISEKSEIFDDQFSVERPDGSNFTLKIRSTKLEDSAMYFCASIGQSSYEQYFGPGTRLTVT.